This T cell receptor (beta chain) was recorded in a study of cytomegalovirus exposure and HLA in healthy donors. Researchers ran the PCR with 60 Vbeta and 13 Jbeta primers. The table came from immunoSEQ multiplex PCR; TCRdb's copy has only in-frame clones and leaves some out. The repertoire holds 90,000 or so clones, with roughly 71% as singletons. For this clone: What it binds is unknown.

General study points: About 87% or about 30% of the time was how often most TCR beta V segments were productive, according to an earlier analysis. In a later analysis, a missense DCLRE1C variant was linked to TCR beta V- and J-gene trimming.

Germline CDR1 reads LNHDA; CDR2 reads SQIVND (reference sequence). Trimming cost V 5 bases and J 8 bases, with 24 bases left between them. This CDR3 comprises 17 residues. This receptor was taken from a woman between 18 and 29 years old in good health and CMV-seropositive. The chain employs TRBV19 and TRBJ1-4, with D perhaps TRBD1 (6 bases). Sequenced material: PBMCs. The CDR3 spells CASSAPSRDTRREKLFF. The CDR3 DNA follows: TGTGCCAGTAGTGCTCCCTCGAGGGACACAAGGAGGGAAAAACTGTTTTTT.